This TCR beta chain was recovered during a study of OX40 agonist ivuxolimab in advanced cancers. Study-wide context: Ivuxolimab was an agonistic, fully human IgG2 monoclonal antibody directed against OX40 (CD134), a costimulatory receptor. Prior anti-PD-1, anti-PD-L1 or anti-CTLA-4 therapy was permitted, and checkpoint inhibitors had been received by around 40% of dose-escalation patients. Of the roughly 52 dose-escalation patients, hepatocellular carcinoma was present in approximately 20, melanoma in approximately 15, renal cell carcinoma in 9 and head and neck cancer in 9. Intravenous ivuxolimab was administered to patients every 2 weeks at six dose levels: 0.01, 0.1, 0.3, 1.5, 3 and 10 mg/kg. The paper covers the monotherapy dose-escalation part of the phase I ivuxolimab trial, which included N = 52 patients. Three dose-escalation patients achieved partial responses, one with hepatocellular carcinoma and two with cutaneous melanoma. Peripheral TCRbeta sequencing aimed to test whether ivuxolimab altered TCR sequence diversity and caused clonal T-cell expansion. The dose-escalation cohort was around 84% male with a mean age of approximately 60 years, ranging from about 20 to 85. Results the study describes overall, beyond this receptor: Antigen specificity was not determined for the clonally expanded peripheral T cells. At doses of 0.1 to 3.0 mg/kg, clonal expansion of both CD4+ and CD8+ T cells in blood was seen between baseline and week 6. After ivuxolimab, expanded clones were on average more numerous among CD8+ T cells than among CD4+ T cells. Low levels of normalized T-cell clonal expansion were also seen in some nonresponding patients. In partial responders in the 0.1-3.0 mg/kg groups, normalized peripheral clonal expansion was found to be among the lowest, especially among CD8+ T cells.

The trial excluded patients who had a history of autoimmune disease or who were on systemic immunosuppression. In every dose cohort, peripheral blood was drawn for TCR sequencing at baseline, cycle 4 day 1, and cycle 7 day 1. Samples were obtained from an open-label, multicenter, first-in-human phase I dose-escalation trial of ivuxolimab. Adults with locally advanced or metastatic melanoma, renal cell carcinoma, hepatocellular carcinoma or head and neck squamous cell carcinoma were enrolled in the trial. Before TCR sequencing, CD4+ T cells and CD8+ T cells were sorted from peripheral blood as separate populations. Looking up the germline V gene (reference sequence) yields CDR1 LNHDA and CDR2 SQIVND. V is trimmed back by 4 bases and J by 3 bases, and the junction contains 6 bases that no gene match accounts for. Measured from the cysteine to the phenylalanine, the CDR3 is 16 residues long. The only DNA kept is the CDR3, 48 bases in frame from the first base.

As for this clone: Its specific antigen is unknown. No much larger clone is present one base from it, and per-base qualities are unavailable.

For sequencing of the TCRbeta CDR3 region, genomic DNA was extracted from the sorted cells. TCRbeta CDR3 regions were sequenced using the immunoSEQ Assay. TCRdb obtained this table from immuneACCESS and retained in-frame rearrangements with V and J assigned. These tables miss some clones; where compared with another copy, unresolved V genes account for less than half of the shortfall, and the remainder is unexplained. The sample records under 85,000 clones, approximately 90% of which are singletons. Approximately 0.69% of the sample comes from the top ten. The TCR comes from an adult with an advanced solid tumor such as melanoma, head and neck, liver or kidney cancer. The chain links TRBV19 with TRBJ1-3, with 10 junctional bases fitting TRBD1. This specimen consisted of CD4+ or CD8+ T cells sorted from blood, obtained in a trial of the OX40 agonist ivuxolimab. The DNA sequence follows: TGTGCCAGTAGTACGCGGACAGGGGGTTTTGGAAACACCATATATTTT. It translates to CASSTRTGGFGNTIYF.